This T cell receptor beta chain was recorded in a study of T cell repertoires in cytomegalovirus infection. As regards this clonotype: Its antigen is unknown.

There are 13 residues in the CDR3. V was trimmed by 4 bases and J by 7 bases, leaving 12 bases between them. The V gene's germline CDR1 is SGHNT and CDR2 YYREEE (reference sequence). Study-wide points: Individuals carrying CMV plus the relevant HLA were identified by cumulative frequency of public TCR beta families.

TCRdb processed the reads anew with MiXCR; each CDR3 protein has one entry. This table has approximately 500,000 distinct CDR3 sequences, approximately 17% appearing once. The sample taken for sequencing was CD8+ T cells from PBMCs. The rearrangement joins TRBV5-4 to TRBJ2-1; maybe TRBD2 (5 bases). This TCR was recovered from a human donor in good health (CMV status not recorded). Some clones in this sample may be carry-over from other donors' samples. Here the CDR3 DNA reads TGTGCCAGCAGCCCGGTCGAGGGTAATGAGCAGTTCTTC. Protein sequence: CASSPVEGNEQFF.